This TCR beta chain stems from a study of blood T cells in healthy people across ages. General observations from the study: Higher diversity and more naive CD4+ cells were features of long-lived donors, compared to aged donors. Estimates of diversity drawn from one million T cells were considered underestimates.

It was with a sample-barcoded 5' primer and a J-beta primer mix that a second PCR of roughly 6 to 12 cycles was run. Each CDR3 protein is one row after TCRdb ran MiXCR on the 5' RACE reads. The data hold roughly 1,500,000 distinct CDR3 sequences, with roughly 32% observed a single time. Each sample yielded at least 6 million isolated PBMCs. In germline, CDR1 is SGHDT, CDR2 YYEEEE. The CDR3 has 17 residues. With V trimmed by 2 bases and J by 7 bases, 11 bases remained unmatched. This clonotype came up once. The target antigen is unknown. The V and J genes are TRBV5-6 and TRBJ2-3, with TRBD1 matching 12 bases. The sequenced sample consisted of blood. The TCR originated in a woman in her 30s in good health. Here the CDR3 DNA reads TGTGCCAGCAGCTTAGCGACGGGACAGGGGGCGGGACATACGCAGTATTTT. As protein: CASSLATGQGAGHTQYF.